These 8 T cell receptor beta chains were sequenced from one sample in a study of shared clonotypes between healthy human individuals. Only in-frame clones appear in the TCRdb table, and some are missing; sequencing was by immunoSEQ multiplex PCR. Of about 710,000 clones listed, less than 80% are singletons. Material: memory CD4+ T cells sorted from blood. Subset in this sample: CD45RA-negative fraction. Every receptor here comes from a woman aged 25-40 years in good health.

DNA of the CDR3: TGTGCCAGTAGTATAGGACACGCTGAAGCTTTCTTT. It is translated as CASSIGHAEAFF. The rearrangement links TRBV19 to TRBJ1-1; no definite D call. The germline V gene has CDR1 LNHDA and CDR2 SQIVND (reference sequence). V was clipped by 1 base and J by 6 bases, with 6 bases between them. This CDR3 comprises 12 residues.

The chain links TRBV7-2 to TRBJ2-3, with TRBD2 matching 11 bases. Trimming removed 2 bases from V and 8 bases from J; junction bases left unmatched: 3. Germline values: CDR1 SGHTA, CDR2 FQGNSA. The CDR3 has 14 amino acids. CDR3 loop: CASSLTSGGVTQYF. CDR3 DNA sequence: TGTGCCAGCAGCTTAACTAGCGGGGGAGTTACGCAGTATTTT.

The chain employs TRBV7-6 and TRBJ1-4, with 10 nucleotides matching TRBD1. CDR1 SGHVS and CDR2 FNYEAQ come from the germline V gene. The CDR3 loop spans 18 amino acids. The V and J ends lost 5 bases and 7 bases, in that order; junction bases with no gene match: 16. The CDR3 DNA reads as TGTGCCAGCAGCCCCCGACAGGGGGCGACCCGCAGGCCTGAAAAACTGTTTTTT. It translates to CASSPRQGATRRPEKLFF.

The V and J genes are TRBV4-1 and TRBJ2-4; possible D gene TRBD1, 6 bases. V lost 1 base and J 1 base, leaving 17 bases between the germline ends. The germline V gene encodes CDR1 MGHRA and CDR2 YSYEKL. The CDR3 runs 18 residues. CDR3 in DNA: TGCGCCAGCAGCCAAGGGAGTCAGGGGAGATTGGCCAAAAACATTCAGTACTTC. Translated: CASSQGSQGRLAKNIQYF.

This chain links TRBV19 with TRBJ2-3, with 8 nucleotides matching TRBD1. V was clipped by 1 base and J by 4 bases; unmatched bases: 4. Per the germline V gene, CDR1 is LNHDA and CDR2 is SQIVND (reference sequence). The CDR3 has 15 residues. The CDR3 loop reads CASSIVGQGSDTQYF. CDR3 nucleotide sequence: TGTGCCAGTAGTATAGTCGGACAGGGTTCAGATACGCAGTATTTT.

This chain connects TRBV13 to TRBJ2-3; D ambiguous. Germline V lookup: CDR1 PRHDT, CDR2 FYEKMQ (reference sequence). The CDR3 is 12 residues long. V shed 2 bases and J shed 7 bases, with 7 bases lying between them. The CDR3 region has the DNA TGTGCCAGCAGCTTAAACGCCCATACGCAGTATTTT. Its translation: CASSLNAHTQYF.

V and J are TRBV28 and TRBJ2-7, with 12 bases identical to TRBD2. The CDR3 consists of 15 residues. CDR1 and CDR2 from the germline V gene are MDHEN and SYDVKM. With 5 bases clipped from V and 0 bases from J, the junction kept 2 bases outside the gene matches. The chain's CDR3 is CASSQTSGGSYEQYF. In DNA form, the CDR3 reads TGTGCCAGCAGTCAGACTAGCGGGGGCTCCTACGAGCAGTACTTC.

This clone was observed a single time. The V call is TRBV11-2, the J call TRBJ2-2, with 11 bases aligning to TRBD1. Germline CDR1 SGHAT, CDR2 FQNNGV. Losses at the gene ends were 1 base for V and 4 bases for J; bases not matched to a gene: 5. This CDR3 contains 17 residues. In nucleotides, the CDR3 is TGTGCCAGCAGCTTAGGGACCGGGACAGGGGGCACCGGGGAGCTGTTTTTT. Protein sequence: CASSLGTGTGGTGELFF.